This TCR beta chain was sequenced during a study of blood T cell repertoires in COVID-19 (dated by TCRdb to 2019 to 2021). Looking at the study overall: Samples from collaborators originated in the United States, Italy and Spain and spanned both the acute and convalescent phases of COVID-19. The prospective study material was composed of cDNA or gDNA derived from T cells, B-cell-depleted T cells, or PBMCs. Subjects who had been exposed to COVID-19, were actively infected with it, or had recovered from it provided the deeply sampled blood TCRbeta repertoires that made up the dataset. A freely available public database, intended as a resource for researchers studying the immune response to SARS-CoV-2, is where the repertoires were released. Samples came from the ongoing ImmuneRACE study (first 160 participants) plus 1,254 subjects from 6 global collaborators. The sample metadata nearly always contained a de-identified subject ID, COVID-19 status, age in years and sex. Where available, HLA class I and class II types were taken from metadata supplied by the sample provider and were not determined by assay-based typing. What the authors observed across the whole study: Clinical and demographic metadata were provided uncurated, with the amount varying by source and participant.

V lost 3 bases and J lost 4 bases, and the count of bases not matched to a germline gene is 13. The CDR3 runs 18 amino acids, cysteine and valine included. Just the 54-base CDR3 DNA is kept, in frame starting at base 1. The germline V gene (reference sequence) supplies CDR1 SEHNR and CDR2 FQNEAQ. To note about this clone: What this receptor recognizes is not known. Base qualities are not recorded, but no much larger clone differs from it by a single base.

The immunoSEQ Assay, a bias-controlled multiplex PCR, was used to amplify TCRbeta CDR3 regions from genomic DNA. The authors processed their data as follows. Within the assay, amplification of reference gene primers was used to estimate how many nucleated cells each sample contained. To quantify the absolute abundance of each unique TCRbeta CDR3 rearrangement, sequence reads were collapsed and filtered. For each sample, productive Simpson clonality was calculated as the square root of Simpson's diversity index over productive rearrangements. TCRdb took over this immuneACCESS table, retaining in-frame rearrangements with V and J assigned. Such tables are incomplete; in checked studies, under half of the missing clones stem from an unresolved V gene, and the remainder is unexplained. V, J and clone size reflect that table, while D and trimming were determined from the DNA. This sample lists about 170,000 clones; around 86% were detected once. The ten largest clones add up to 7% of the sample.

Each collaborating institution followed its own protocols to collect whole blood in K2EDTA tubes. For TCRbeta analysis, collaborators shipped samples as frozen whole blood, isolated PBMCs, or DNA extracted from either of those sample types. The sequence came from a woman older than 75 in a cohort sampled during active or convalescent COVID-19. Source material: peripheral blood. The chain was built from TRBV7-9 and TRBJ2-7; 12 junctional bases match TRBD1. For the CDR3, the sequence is CASSFGTGGDRLTYEQYV. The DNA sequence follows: TGTGCCAGCAGCTTCGGGACAGGGGGCGACCGCCTGACATACGAGCAGTACGTC.